The next 11 T cell receptor beta chains were all read from a single sample in a study of blood T cells in healthy people across ages. A second PCR, run for roughly 6 to 11 cycles, used a sample-barcoded 5' primer plus a J-beta primer mix. Each CDR3 protein gets one entry after TCRdb re-called the 5' RACE reads with MiXCR. This table holds some 780,000 distinct CDR3 sequences, 56% found once. Sequenced input: blood. These receptors were taken from a man aged 35-49 years in good health.

This chain uses TRBV27 with TRBJ1-2, with D uncertain. Germline lookup yields CDR1 MNHEY and CDR2 SMNVEV (reference sequence). V lost 5 bases to trimming and J lost 8 bases, with 24 bases between them. The CDR3 is 16 residues long. CDR3 coding DNA: TGTGCCAGCAGTCCCTCGGTCACACGGAAAGGCCAGGGCTACACCTTC. Protein: CASSPSVTRKGQGYTF.

This chain joins TRBV23-1 and TRBJ2-7, with a weak D call TRBD2 (5 bases). TRBV23-1 is placed among ORFs of uncertain function. The length of the CDR3 is 15 residues. The V and J ends lost 2 bases and 0 bases respectively, with 11 bases between them. CDR3 sequence: CASSQAGISSYEQYF. DNA for the CDR3: TGCGCCAGCAGTCAAGCCGGGATTAGCTCCTACGAGCAGTACTTC.

The chain is built from TRBV5-1 and TRBJ2-7; D is tentatively TRBD1 or TRBD2 (5 bases each). V was shortened by 4 bases and J by 0 bases, with 17 bases between the two germline ends. Germline V lookup: CDR1 SGHRS, CDR2 YFSETQ. The CDR3 is 16 residues long. The CDR3 spells CASSPPPGRNSYEQYF. Here the CDR3 DNA reads TGCGCCAGCAGCCCACCGCCGGGACGCAACTCCTACGAGCAGTACTTC.

The chain carries TRBV3-1 and TRBJ1-1; D remains unclear. Between the trimmed V and J ends, which lost 2 bases and 7 bases, there was a span of 5 bases. This CDR3 is built from 11 residues. The V gene's germline CDR1 is LGHDT and CDR2 YNNKEL (reference sequence). The CDR3 bases are TGTGCCAGCAGCCAACTGAATGAAGCTTTCTTT. This encodes CASSQLNEAFF.

J is TRBJ2-5 and V is TRBV2, with 13 bases aligning to TRBD2. The length of the CDR3 is 15 residues. The J segment lost 4 bases and the V segment lost 3 bases, leaving 2 bases of the junction unmatched. Germline CDR1 and CDR2: SNHLY and FYNNEI. The CDR3 sequence: CASSERTSGRETQYF. In nucleotides, the CDR3 is TGTGCCAGCAGTGAGCGGACTAGCGGGAGAGAGACCCAGTACTTC.

This clonotype was counted between two and nine times. The CDR3 region has the DNA TGTGCCAGCAGCCAACAGACTAGCGGGAGGTACGAGCAGTACTTC. This translates into CASSQQTSGRYEQYF. J is TRBJ2-7 and V is TRBV7-2; 13 bases align to TRBD2. The V and J ends lost 5 bases and 4 bases, in that order; junction bases with no gene match: 5. Germline V lookup: CDR1 SGHTA, CDR2 FQGNSA. This CDR3 is built from 15 residues.

This clonotype was counted a single time. The chain recombines TRBV4-2 with TRBJ2-5; possible D gene TRBD2, 6 bases. The CDR3 spans 20 residues. In germline, CDR1 is LGHNA, CDR2 YNFKEQ. Trimming cost V 0 bases and J 5 bases, with 28 bases left between them. The CDR3 DNA follows: TGTGCCAGCAGCCAAGATTCGAGATTGACTGGCGGGATGTTTAGCGAGACCCAGTACTTC. Translated: CASSQDSRLTGGMFSETQYF.

The chain employs TRBV3-1 and TRBJ2-3; 8 nucleotides align to TRBD2. The CDR3 contains 16 residues. Germline values: CDR1 LGHDT, CDR2 YNNKEL (reference sequence). With 4 bases clipped from V and 2 bases from J, the junction kept 8 bases outside the gene matches. This chain's CDR3 is CASSPTPGGHTDTQYF. For the CDR3, the DNA is TGTGCCAGCAGCCCTACTCCGGGGGGGCACACAGATACGCAGTATTTT.

In its sample, this clonotype was seen once. V and J are TRBV3-1 and TRBJ2-2; maybe TRBD2 (5 bases). Germline lookup yields CDR1 LGHDT and CDR2 YNNKEL (reference sequence). V was pared by 2 bases and J by 6 bases, with 16 bases between. This CDR3 contains 16 residues. CDR3: CASSQYGEGSAGELFF. The CDR3 DNA sequence: TGTGCCAGCAGCCAATACGGTGAGGGTTCGGCCGGGGAGCTGTTTTTT. Combining the CDR3 with reference TRBV3-1 and TRBJ2-2 gives the whole variable domain DTAVSQTPKYLVTQMGNDKSIKCEQNLGHDTMYWYKQDSKKFLKIMFSYNNKELIINETVPNRFSPKSPDKAHLNLHINSLELGDSAVYFCASSQYGEGSAGELFFGEGSRLTVL.

Comments on this clonotype: The junction departs from the called germline gene at one end, perhaps through a read error. This chain connects TRBV3-1 to TRBJ2-2, with D uncertain. Germline V gene sequence: CDR1 LGHDT, CDR2 YNNKEL (reference sequence). The CDR3 extends over 11 amino acids. CDR3 nucleotides: TGTGCCGGCAGCCGGGCCGGGGAGCTGTTTTTT. As protein: CAGSRAGELFF.

The chain links TRBV25-1 to TRBJ1-2; D is unresolved. V was pared by 1 base and J by 3 bases, with 15 bases between. The CDR3 loop spans 16 amino acids. CDR1 and CDR2 (germline): MGHDK, SYGVNS. As DNA, the CDR3 is TGTGCCAGCAGTGAATTAGGGAGAGACCTTTACTATGGCTACACCTTC. It encodes CASSELGRDLYYGYTF.